A selection of T cell receptor beta chains follows, all from one sample in a study of shared clonotypes between healthy human individuals. The assay was immunoSEQ multiplex PCR, and TCRdb's table has in-frame clones only and misses some. The repertoire consists of millions of clones, with about 92% occurring once and the leading ten covering about 0.37%. Sequenced material: naive CD4+ T cells from PBMCs. These receptors all come from a man between 18 and 35 years old in good health. Some clones in this sample may be carry-over from other donors' samples. CDR3s include the opening cysteine and the closing phenylalanine or tryptophan. The D gene is left open where the match is weak. Rows give clone size only sometimes, using once, few, many, or a class for an expanded clone.

J gene: TRBJ2-1
D gene: -
clone size: -
V gene: TRBV5-1
CDR3 protein: CASSLGQYYNEQFF
CDR3 DNA: TGCGCCAGCAGCTTGGGACAGTACTACAATGAGCAGTTCTTC

J gene: TRBJ2-7
D gene: -
clone size: -
V gene: TRBV7-9
CDR3 protein: CASSLGGLKYEQYF
CDR3 DNA: TGTGCCAGCAGCTTAGGCGGGCTTAAGTACGAGCAGTACTTC

J gene: TRBJ1-2
D gene: -
clone size: -
V gene: TRBV18
CDR3 protein: CASSLAGAYLLRF
CDR3 DNA: TGTGCCAGCTCACTAGCCGGGGCCTATCTACTTAGATTC

J gene: TRBJ1-4
D gene: TRBD1
clone size: -
V gene: TRBV4-1
CDR3 protein: CASSTRQGGGEKLFF
CDR3 DNA: TGCGCCAGCAGCACCCGACAGGGGGGAGGTGAAAAACTGTTTTTT

J gene: TRBJ1-1
D gene: -
clone size: -
V gene: TRBV5-1
CDR3 protein: CASSSTGFNTEAFF
CDR3 DNA: TGCGCCAGCAGCTCAACAGGGTTTAACACTGAAGCTTTCTTT

J gene: TRBJ2-3
D gene: -
clone size: -
V gene: TRBV30
CDR3 protein: CAWRVGGATDTQYF
CDR3 DNA: TGTGCCTGGAGGGTAGGCGGGGCCACAGATACGCAGTATTTT

J gene: TRBJ1-4
D gene: TRBD1
clone size: -
V gene: TRBV27
CDR3 protein: CASSPTRGTNEKLFF
CDR3 DNA: TGTGCCAGCAGCCCTACCAGGGGGACTAATGAAAAACTGTTTTTT

J gene: TRBJ2-5
D gene: TRBD1
clone size: once
V gene: TRBV9
CDR3 protein: CASSVGGWDRKETQYF
CDR3 DNA: TGTGCCAGCAGCGTAGGGGGATGGGACAGAAAAGAGACCCAGTACTTC

J gene: TRBJ2-7
D gene: -
clone size: -
V gene: TRBV18
CDR3 protein: CASSPRGPSSYEQYF
CDR3 DNA: TGTGCCAGCTCACCACGGGGTCCTAGCTCCTACGAGCAGTACTTC

J gene: TRBJ2-1
D gene: -
clone size: -
V gene: TRBV4-1
CDR3 protein: CASSQVVDEQFF
CDR3 DNA: TGCGCCAGCAGCCAGGTGGTTGATGAGCAGTTCTTC

J gene: TRBJ1-2
D gene: -
clone size: -
V gene: TRBV7-9
CDR3 protein: CASSLGAATNYGYTF
CDR3 DNA: TGTGCCAGCAGCTTAGGGGCCGCGACTAACTATGGCTACACCTTC

J gene: TRBJ2-7
D gene: -
clone size: -
V gene: TRBV4-2
CDR3 protein: CASSQDWGGPYEQYF
CDR3 DNA: TGTGCCAGCAGCCAAGATTGGGGCGGACCCTACGAGCAGTACTTC

J gene: TRBJ1-4
D gene: -
clone size: -
V gene: TRBV5-1
CDR3 protein: CASSLGTEGKLFF
CDR3 DNA: TGCGCCAGCAGCTTGGGGACAGAAGGGAAACTGTTTTTT

J gene: TRBJ2-2
D gene: TRBD1
clone size: -
V gene: TRBV10-3
CDR3 protein: CAISRQGQGITGELFF
CDR3 DNA: TGTGCCATCAGCAGACAGGGACAGGGAATTACCGGGGAGCTGTTTTTT

J gene: TRBJ2-1
D gene: TRBD2
clone size: -
V gene: TRBV28
CDR3 protein: CASSPSGRDYNEQFF
CDR3 DNA: TGTGCCAGCAGCCCTAGCGGGAGGGACTACAATGAGCAGTTCTTC

J gene: TRBJ1-1
D gene: -
clone size: -
V gene: TRBV21-1
CDR3 protein: CASSIRTAAGTEAFF
CDR3 DNA: TGTGCCAGCAGCATACGGACGGCGGCGGGGACTGAAGCTTTCTTT

J gene: TRBJ1-1
D gene: -
clone size: -
V gene: TRBV14
CDR3 protein: CASSQEVGNTEAFF
CDR3 DNA: TGTGCCAGCAGCCAAGAAGTAGGGAACACTGAAGCTTTCTTT

J gene: TRBJ2-5
D gene: TRBD2
clone size: -
V gene: TRBV19
CDR3 protein: CASRGRRLAGDRETQYF
CDR3 DNA: TGTGCCAGCCGGGGTCGTCGACTAGCGGGAGACCGGGAGACCCAGTACTTC

J gene: TRBJ1-2
D gene: -
clone size: -
V gene: TRBV2
CDR3 protein: CASNRGSNYGYTF
CDR3 DNA: TGTGCCAGCAATCGTGGCAGTAACTATGGCTACACCTTC

J gene: TRBJ1-5
D gene: -
clone size: -
V gene: TRBV7-9
CDR3 protein: CASSSLDSNQPQHF
CDR3 DNA: TGTGCCAGCAGCTCCCTGGATAGCAATCAGCCCCAGCATTTT

J gene: TRBJ2-2
D gene: TRBD2
clone size: -
V gene: TRBV7-9
CDR3 protein: CASRGSTSGRANTGELFF
CDR3 DNA: TGTGCCAGCAGGGGGTCGACTAGCGGGAGGGCGAACACCGGGGAGCTGTTTTTT

J gene: TRBJ1-2
D gene: -
clone size: few
V gene: TRBV7-9
CDR3 protein: CASRHPYYGYTF
CDR3 DNA: TGTGCCAGCAGACATCCCTACTATGGCTACACCTTC

J gene: TRBJ2-3
D gene: -
clone size: -
V gene: TRBV5-4
CDR3 protein: CASSLEGGTDTQYF
CDR3 DNA: TGTGCCAGCAGCTTGGAGGGAGGCACAGATACGCAGTATTTT

J gene: TRBJ1-2
D gene: -
clone size: -
V gene: TRBV4-3
CDR3 protein: CASSPDIYPQEGYTF
CDR3 DNA: TGCGCCAGCAGCCCAGATATCTATCCCCAGGAGGGCTACACCTTC

J gene: TRBJ1-1
D gene: TRBD1
clone size: few
V gene: TRBV29-1
CDR3 protein: CSVARGSEAFF
CDR3 DNA: TGCAGCGTTGCCAGGGGGAGTGAAGCTTTCTTT

J gene: TRBJ2-7
D gene: -
clone size: -
V gene: TRBV6-6
CDR3 protein: CASSLVSYEQYF
CDR3 DNA: TGTGCCAGCAGTCTAGTCTCCTACGAGCAGTACTTC

J gene: TRBJ1-1
D gene: TRBD1
clone size: few
V gene: TRBV19
CDR3 protein: CASSRTGGNTEAFF
CDR3 DNA: TGTGCCAGTAGCCGGACAGGGGGCAACACTGAAGCTTTCTTT

J gene: TRBJ2-3
D gene: -
clone size: -
V gene: TRBV6-5
CDR3 protein: CASSTDNTDTQYF
CDR3 DNA: TGTGCCAGCAGCACGGACAACACAGATACGCAGTATTTT

J gene: TRBJ1-5
D gene: TRBD1
clone size: -
V gene: TRBV10-3
CDR3 protein: CAIRDRDNQPQHF
CDR3 DNA: TGTGCCATCAGAGACAGGGACAATCAGCCCCAGCATTTT

J gene: TRBJ1-3
D gene: -
clone size: -
V gene: TRBV5-1
CDR3 protein: CASSLNGNSGNTIYF
CDR3 DNA: TGCGCCAGCAGCTTGAACGGGAACTCTGGAAACACCATATATTTT

J gene: TRBJ1-3
D gene: -
clone size: -
V gene: TRBV7-2
CDR3 protein: CASSSAAISGNTIYF
CDR3 DNA: TGTGCCAGCAGCTCCGCGGCTATCTCTGGAAACACCATATATTTT

J gene: TRBJ1-6
D gene: -
clone size: -
V gene: TRBV30
CDR3 protein: CAWSRKDSPLHF
CDR3 DNA: TGTGCCTGGAGTCGCAAGGATTCACCCCTCCACTTT